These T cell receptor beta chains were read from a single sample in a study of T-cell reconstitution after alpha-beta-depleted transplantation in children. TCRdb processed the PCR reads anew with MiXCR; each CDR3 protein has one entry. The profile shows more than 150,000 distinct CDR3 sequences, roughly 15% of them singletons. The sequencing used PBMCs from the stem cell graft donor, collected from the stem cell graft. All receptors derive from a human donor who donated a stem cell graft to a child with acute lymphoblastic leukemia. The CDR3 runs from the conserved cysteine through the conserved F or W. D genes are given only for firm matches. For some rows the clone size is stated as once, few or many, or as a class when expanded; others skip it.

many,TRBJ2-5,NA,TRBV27,TGTGCCAGCTTTTCCGCCCCTGGTAGCGGAGCAGACCAAGAGACCCAGTACTTC,CASFSAPGSGADQETQYF
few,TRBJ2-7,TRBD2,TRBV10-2,TGCGCCAGCAGTGAGACTAGCGGGAAGGGGTACGAGCAGTACTTC,CASSETSGKGYEQYF
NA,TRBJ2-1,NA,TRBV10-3,TGTGCCATCAGTGAGGGGGATAGCGGTTACAATGAGCAGTTCTTC,CAISEGDSGYNEQFF
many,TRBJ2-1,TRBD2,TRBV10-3,TGTGCCATCAGTGCCGGGAGGGTCGACAATGAGCAGTTCTTC,CAISAGRVDNEQFF
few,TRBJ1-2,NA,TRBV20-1,TGCAGTGCTAGACATTACAACTTCGGCTACACCTTC,CSARHYNFGYTF
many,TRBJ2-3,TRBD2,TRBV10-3,TGTGCCATCAGCCTGACCGGGACTAGCGGCACAGATACGCAGTATTTT,CAISLTGTSGTDTQYF
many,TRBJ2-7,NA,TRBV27,TGTGCCAGCGCCTCCTTGGGGGGGCCCTCCTACGAGCAGTACTTC,CASASLGGPSYEQYF
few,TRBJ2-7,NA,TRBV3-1,TGTGCCAGCAGCCAATCCCCAGCGGGACACGCGCCCGAGCAGTACTTC,CASSQSPAGHAPEQYF
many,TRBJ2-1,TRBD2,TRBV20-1,TGCAGTGCCAGAGTGGGACTAGCGGGGTTCTTC,CSARVGLAGFF
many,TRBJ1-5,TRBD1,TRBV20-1,TGCAGTGCGGGACAGGGGGATCAGCCCCAGCATTTT,CSAGQGDQPQHF
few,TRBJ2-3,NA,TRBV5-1,TGCGCCAGCAGCTTGGAGTCCGGGGCGGCAAGCACAGATACGCAGTATTTT,CASSLESGAASTDTQYF
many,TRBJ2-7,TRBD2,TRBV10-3,TGTGCCATCAGTGAGAGGTCTAGCGGGACCTACGAGCAGTACTTC,CAISERSSGTYEQYF
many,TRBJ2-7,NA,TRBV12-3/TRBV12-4,TGTGCCAGCAGTTTACTGTACCCCCCTGAGGAGCAGTACTTC,CASSLLYPPEEQYF
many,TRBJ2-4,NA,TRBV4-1,TGCGCCAGCAGCCAAGGTGAAGTGGCAGGGGCAAGTGGAGCCAAAAACATTCAGTACTTC,CASSQGEVAGASGAKNIQYF
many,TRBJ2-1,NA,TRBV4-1,TGCGCCAGCAGCCCTCGACAGGACCCGTACAATGAGCAGTTCTTC,CASSPRQDPYNEQFF
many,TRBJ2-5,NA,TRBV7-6,TGTGCCAGCAGCTTATTCACAGGGAACCAAGAGACCCAGTACTTC,CASSLFTGNQETQYF
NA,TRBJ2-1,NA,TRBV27,TGTGCCAGCAGTCCGTATGGCTACATATTAGGGGGGGAGGTCTACAATGAGCAGTTCTTC,CASSPYGYILGGEVYNEQFF
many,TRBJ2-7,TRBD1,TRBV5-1,TGCGCCAGCACAAAGACAGGGGAAGGGGGCTACGAGCAGTACTTC,CASTKTGEGGYEQYF